This entry describes one TCR beta chain. The antigen remains undetermined. CDR1 KGHSH and CDR2 LQKENI come from the germline V gene. V lost 2 bases and J 3 bases, leaving 14 bases between the germline ends. CDR3 length: 16 amino acids. This entry belongs to a study of T cell responses to AZD1222 COVID-19 vaccine. Findings and caveats of the study: Among spike-specific TCRs, nearly half reportedly target unmutated variant regions. Clonal diversity was possibly underestimated, and the donors were mostly white British, with more females. No day 14 peak samples; only post-peak repertoires were characterized. Spike as a whole was targeted by vaccine-associated CD4 TCRs, dominant at 160-218 and 743-854.

Generated by immunoSEQ multiplex PCR, the TCRdb table keeps only in-frame clones and is missing some. The sample shows tens of thousands of clones, less than 85% of them seen only once. This chain connects TRBV18 to TRBJ1-5; D is uncertain. Sequenced material: peripheral blood, taken on day 0 of AZD1222 vaccination. The sequence came from an adult in good health. The CDR3 reads CASSPKTGENNQPQHF. CDR3 coding DNA: TGTGCCAGCTCACCAAAGACCGGGGAGAACAATCAGCCCCAGCATTTT.